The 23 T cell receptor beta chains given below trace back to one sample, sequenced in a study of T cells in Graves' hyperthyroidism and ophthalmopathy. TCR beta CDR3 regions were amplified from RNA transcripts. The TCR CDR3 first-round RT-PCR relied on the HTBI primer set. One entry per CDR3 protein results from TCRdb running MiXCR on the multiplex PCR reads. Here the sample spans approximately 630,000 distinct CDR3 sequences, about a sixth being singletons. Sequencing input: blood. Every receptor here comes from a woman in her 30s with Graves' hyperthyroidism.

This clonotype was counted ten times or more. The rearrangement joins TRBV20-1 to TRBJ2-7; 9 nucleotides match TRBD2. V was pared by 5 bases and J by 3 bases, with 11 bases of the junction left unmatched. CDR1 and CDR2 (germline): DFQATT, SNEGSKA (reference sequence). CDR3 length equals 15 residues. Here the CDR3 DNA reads TGCAGTGCTTCCTCTCTAGCGGGAAACTTCTACGAGCAGTACTTC. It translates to CSASSLAGNFYEQYF.

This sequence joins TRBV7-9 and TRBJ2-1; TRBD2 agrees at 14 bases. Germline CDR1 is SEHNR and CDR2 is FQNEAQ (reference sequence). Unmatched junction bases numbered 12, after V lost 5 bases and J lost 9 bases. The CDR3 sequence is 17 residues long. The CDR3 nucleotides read TGTGCCAGCAGCCGACAGATGACTAGCGGGAGGGCGGGTGAGCAGTTCTTC. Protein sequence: CASSRQMTSGRAGEQFF.

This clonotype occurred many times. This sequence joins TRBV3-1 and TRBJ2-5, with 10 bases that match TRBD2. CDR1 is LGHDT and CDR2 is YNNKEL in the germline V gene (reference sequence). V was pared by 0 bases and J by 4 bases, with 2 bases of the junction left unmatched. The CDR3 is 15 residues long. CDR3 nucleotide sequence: TGTGCCAGCAGCCAAGATCCTAGCGGGAGAGAGACCCAGTACTTC. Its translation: CASSQDPSGRETQYF.

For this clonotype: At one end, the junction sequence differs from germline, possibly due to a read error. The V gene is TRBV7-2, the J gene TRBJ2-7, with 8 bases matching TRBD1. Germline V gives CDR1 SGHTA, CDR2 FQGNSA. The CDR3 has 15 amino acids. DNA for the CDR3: TGTGCCAGCAACTTAGAGGACAGGGTACCCTACGAGCAGTACTTC. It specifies CASNLEDRVPYEQYF.

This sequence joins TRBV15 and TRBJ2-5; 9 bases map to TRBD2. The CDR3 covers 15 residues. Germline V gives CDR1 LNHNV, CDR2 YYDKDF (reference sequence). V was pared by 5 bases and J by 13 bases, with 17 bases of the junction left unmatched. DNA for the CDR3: TGTGCCACCAGCGGCTCGAGCGGGAGGACCCCCTATTTGTACTTC. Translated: CATSGSSGRTPYLYF. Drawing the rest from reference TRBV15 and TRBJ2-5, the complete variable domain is DAMVIQNPRYQVTQFGKPVTLSCSQTLNHNVMYWYQQKSSQAPKLLFHYYDKDFNNEADTPDNFQSRRPNTSFCFLDIRSPGLGDTAMYLCATSGSSGRTPYLYFGPGTRLLVL.

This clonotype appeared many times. The CDR3: CSATPGGSQPQHF. CDR3 coding DNA: TGCAGTGCTACCCCAGGGGGGAGTCAGCCCCAGCATTTT. The rearrangement joins TRBV20-1 to TRBJ1-5; TRBD1 matches 7 bases. This CDR3 is built from 13 residues. CDR1 is DFQATT and CDR2 is SNEGSKA in the germline V gene (reference sequence). The J segment lost 6 bases and the V segment lost 4 bases, leaving 6 bases of the junction unmatched.

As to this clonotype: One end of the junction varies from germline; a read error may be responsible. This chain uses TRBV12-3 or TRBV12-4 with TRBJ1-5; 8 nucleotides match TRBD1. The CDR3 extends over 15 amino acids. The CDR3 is CASGLETGGNQPQHF. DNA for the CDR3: TGTGCCAGCGGTTTAGAGACAGGGGGCAATCAGCCCCAGCATTTT.

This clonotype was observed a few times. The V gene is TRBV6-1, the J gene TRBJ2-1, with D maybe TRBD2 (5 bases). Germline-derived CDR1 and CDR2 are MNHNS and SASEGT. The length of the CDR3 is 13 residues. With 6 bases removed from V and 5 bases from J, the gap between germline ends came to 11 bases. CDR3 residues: CASRTGRNNEQFF. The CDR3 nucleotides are TGTGCCAGCAGAACGGGAAGAAACAATGAGCAGTTCTTC.

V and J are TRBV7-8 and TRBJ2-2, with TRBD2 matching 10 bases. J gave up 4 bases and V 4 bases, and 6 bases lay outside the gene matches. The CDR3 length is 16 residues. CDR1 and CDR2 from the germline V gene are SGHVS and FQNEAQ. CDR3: CASSSRTSGPTGELFF. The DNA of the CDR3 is TGTGCCAGCAGCTCCAGGACTAGCGGTCCCACCGGGGAGCTGTTTTTT. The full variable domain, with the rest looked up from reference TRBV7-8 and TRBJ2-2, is GAGVSQSPRYKVAKRGQDVALRCDPISGHVSLFWYQQALGQGPEFLTYFQNEAQLDKSGLPSDRFFAERPEGSVSTLKIQRTQQEDSAVYLCASSSRTSGPTGELFFGEGSRLTVL.

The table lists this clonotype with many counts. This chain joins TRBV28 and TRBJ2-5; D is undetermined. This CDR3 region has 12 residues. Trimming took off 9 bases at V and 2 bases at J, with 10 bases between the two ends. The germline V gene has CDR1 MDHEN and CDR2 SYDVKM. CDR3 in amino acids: CASQRYQETQYF. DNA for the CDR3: TGTGCCAGTCAGCGTTATCAAGAGACCCAGTACTTC.

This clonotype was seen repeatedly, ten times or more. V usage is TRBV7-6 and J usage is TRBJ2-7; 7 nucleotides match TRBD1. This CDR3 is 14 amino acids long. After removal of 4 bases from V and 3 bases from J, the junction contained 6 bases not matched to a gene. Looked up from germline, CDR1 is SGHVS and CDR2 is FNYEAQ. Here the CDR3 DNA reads TGTGCCAGCAGCTCTGGGACAGATCTCTACGAGCAGTACTTC. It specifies CASSSGTDLYEQYF.

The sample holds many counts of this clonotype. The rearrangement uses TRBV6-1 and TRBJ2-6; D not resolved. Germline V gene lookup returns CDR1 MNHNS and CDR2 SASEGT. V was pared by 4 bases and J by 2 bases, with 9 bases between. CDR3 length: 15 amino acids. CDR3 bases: TGTGCCAGCAGTGTGGTCTATGCTGGGGCCAACGTCCTGACTTTC. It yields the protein CASSVVYAGANVLTF.

The CDR3 region is CATRHSPEAFF. Written as DNA, the CDR3 is TGTGCCACGAGACATTCCCCCGAAGCTTTCTTT. The chain has TRBV19 and TRBJ1-1; no firm D call. From germline, CDR1 is LNHDA and CDR2 SQIVND (reference sequence). The CDR3 totals 11 residues. V lost 10 bases and J lost 8, with 14 bases in between.

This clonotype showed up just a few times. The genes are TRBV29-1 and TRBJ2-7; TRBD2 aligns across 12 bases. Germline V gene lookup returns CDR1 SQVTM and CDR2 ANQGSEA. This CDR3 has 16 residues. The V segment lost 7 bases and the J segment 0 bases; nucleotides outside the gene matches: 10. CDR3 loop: CSAALAGGLPSYEQYF. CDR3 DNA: TGCAGCGCCGCCCTAGCGGGAGGGCTCCCCTCCTACGAGCAGTACTTC.

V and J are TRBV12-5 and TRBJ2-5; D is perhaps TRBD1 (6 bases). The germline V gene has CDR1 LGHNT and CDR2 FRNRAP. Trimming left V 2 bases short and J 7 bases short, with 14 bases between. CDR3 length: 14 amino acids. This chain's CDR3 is CASGLQGSEGTQYF. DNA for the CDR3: TGTGCTAGTGGTTTGCAGGGGTCGGAAGGGACCCAGTACTTC. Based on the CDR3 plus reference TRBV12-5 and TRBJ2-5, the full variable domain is DARVTQTPRHKVTEMGQEVTMRCQPILGHNTVFWYRQTMMQGLELLAYFRNRAPLDDSGMPKDRFSAEMPDATLATLKIQPSEPRDSAVYFCASGLQGSEGTQYFGPGTRLLVL.

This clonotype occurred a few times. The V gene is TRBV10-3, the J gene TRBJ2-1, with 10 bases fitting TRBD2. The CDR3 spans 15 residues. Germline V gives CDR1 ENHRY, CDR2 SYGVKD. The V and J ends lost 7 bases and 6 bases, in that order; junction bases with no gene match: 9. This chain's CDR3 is CAIKPAGGPGNEQFF. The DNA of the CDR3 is TGTGCCATCAAGCCAGCGGGAGGGCCCGGCAATGAGCAGTTCTTC.

The CDR3 is CASSLDLTGGRRVEQFF. CDR3 in DNA: TGTGCCAGCAGTTTGGACCTAACGGGGGGGCGAAGGGTTGAGCAGTTCTTC. J is TRBJ2-1 and V is TRBV12-3 or TRBV12-4, with 8 bases aligning to TRBD2. The V segment lost 3 bases and the J segment 9 bases; nucleotides outside the gene matches: 16. CDR3 length: 17 residues.

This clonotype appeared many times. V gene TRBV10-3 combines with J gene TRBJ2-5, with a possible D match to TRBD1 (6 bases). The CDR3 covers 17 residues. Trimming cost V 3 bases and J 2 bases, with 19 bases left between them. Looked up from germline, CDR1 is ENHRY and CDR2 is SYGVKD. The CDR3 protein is CAISESTRSGTQETQYF. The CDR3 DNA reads TGTGCCATCAGTGAATCAACCCGATCCGGGACACAAGAGACCCAGTACTTC.

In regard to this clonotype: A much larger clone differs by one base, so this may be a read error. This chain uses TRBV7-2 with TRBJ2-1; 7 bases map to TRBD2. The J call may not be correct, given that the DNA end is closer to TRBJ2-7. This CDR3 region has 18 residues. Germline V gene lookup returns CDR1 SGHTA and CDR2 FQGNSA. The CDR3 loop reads CASSLGFGRERSYNEQYF. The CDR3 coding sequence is TGTGCCAGCAGCTTAGGCTTCGGGCGGGAGCGGTCCTACAATGAGCAGTACTTC.

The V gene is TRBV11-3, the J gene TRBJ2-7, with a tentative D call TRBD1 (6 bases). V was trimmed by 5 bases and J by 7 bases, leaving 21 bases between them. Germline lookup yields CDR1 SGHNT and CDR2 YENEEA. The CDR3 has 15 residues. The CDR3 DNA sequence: TGTGCCAGCAGCCCGGCGGTGGCAGGGGTAGGGGAGCAGTACTTC. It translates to CASSPAVAGVGEQYF.

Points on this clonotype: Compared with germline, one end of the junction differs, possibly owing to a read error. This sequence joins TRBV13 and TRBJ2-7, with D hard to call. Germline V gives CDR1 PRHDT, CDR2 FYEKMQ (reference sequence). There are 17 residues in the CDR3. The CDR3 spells CASTRKSAYLVSYERYF. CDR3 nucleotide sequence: TGTGCCAGCACCCGAAAATCGGCCTACCTAGTCTCCTACGAGCGGTACTTC. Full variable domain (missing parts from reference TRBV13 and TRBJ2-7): AAGVIQSPRHLIKEKRETATLKCYPIPRHDTVYWYQQGPGQDPQFLISFYEKMQSDKGSIPDRFSAQQFSDYHSELNMSSLELGDSALYFCASTRKSAYLVSYERYFGPGTRLTVT.

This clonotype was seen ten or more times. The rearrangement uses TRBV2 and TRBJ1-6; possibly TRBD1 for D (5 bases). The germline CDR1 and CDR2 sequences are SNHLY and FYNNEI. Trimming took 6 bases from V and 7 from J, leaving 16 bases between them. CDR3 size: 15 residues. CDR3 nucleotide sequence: TGTGCCAGCAGGCCTACCGGGACGGTAAATTCACCCCTCCACTTT. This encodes CASRPTGTVNSPLHF.

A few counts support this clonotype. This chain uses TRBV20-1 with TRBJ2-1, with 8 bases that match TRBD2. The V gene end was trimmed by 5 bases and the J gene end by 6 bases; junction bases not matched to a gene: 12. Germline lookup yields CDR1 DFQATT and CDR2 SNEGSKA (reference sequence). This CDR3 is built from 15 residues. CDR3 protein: CSASEETGTSNEQFF. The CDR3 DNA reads TGCAGTGCTTCAGAAGAGACCGGGACTAGCAATGAGCAGTTCTTC.